This T cell receptor (beta chain) comes out of a study of T cells in Graves' hyperthyroidism and ophthalmopathy. A word on this clonotype: A read error may be the cause here, since a much bigger clone is one base away.

Amplified TCR beta CDR3 regions came from RNA transcripts. First-round RT-PCR targeting the TCR CDR3 was performed with the HTBI primer set. TCRdb processed the multiplex PCR reads anew with MiXCR; each CDR3 protein has one entry. The table includes 450,000 to 600,000 distinct CDR3 sequences, 11% to 15% detected once. V lost 4 bases and J lost 4, with 6 bases in between. CDR3 length: 12 residues. This TCR was recovered from a middle-aged woman with Graves' hyperthyroidism. This chain uses TRBV12-3 or TRBV12-4 with TRBJ2-3; unclear D gene. The sequenced material came from blood. The CDR3 DNA is TGTGCCAGCAGTTCTCGCCCAGATACGCAGTATTTT. It yields the protein CASSSRPDTQYF.